The clone carrying this T cell receptor (beta chain) was counted only a few times. Its antigen is not identified. Conventional CD4 T cells were sorted as CD4+CD127+ cells. The record originates from a study of B cell selection in AIRE deficiency. General study findings and limits: CDR3s were shorter in shared Treg sequences, reflecting few non-templated nucleotide insertions. Approximately 31% of healthy-shared Treg sequences were found among patient Tconv cells. Only approximately 10% of 3,500 to 4,500 shared Treg sequences were patient-specific; 31.6% healthy-specific.

Original processing methods: Pooled conventional T cells gave about 11x10^4 patient and 130,000 to 150,000 donor TCRbeta sequences. Sequenced by immunoSEQ multiplex PCR; TCRdb stores in-frame clones only, minus some. The V and J calls and clone size are taken from that table; D and trimming were inferred from the DNA. The repertoire holds tens of thousands of clones, with approximately 97% as singletons. The CDR3 contains 13 residues. V lost 2 bases and J 14 bases, leaving 17 bases between the germline ends. Germline V gene lookup returns CDR1 MDHEN and CDR2 SYDVKM. Source material: conventional CD4+ T cells sorted from PBMCs. This clonotype was obtained from a human donor with AIRE deficiency. The chain combines TRBV28 with TRBJ2-3; D is unclear. CDR3 amino acids: CASSLPALHRPYF. The CDR3 bases are TGTGCCAGCAGTTTACCCGCACTTCACCGGCCGTATTTT.